What follows are 19 T cell receptor beta chains derived from one specimen sequenced in a study of blood T cell repertoires in COVID-19. The repertoire was sequenced with immunoSEQ multiplex PCR; TCRdb's copy has only in-frame clones and lacks some. The sample includes some 400,000 clones, roughly 86% of them seen just once. What was sequenced was peripheral blood. The receptors derive from a human donor in a cohort sampled during active COVID-19.

The rearrangement links TRBV28 to TRBJ2-7; possible D gene TRBD2, 5 bases. This CDR3 has 15 residues. V lost 2 bases, J lost 3 bases, and 14 bases lay in between. Looked up from germline, CDR1 is MDHEN and CDR2 is SYDVKM. The CDR3 protein is CASSLRTNEGYEQYF. CDR3 DNA sequence: TGTGCCAGCAGTTTAAGGACCAACGAGGGCTACGAGCAGTACTTC.

This clone has only a few counts. The chain has TRBV6-5 and TRBJ2-5; D possibly corresponds to TRBD1 (6 bases). The V gene's germline CDR1 is MNHEY and CDR2 SVGAGI. V lost 6 bases and J lost 7, with 9 bases in between. CDR3 length: 11 amino acids. As DNA, the CDR3 is TGTGCCAGCAGCTTAGGGGGGACCCAGTACTTC. Translating it yields CASSLGGTQYF.

The chain joins TRBV21-1 to TRBJ2-5; the listed D gene, TRBD2, was not tested against the DNA. TRBV21-1 is reported as a pseudogene. The CDR3 runs 16 residues. For the CDR3, the DNA is TGTGCCAGCATCCTCGTGGCGGGGACTGCTAAAGAGACCCAGTACTTC. It codes for CASILVAGTAKETQYF.

This chain joins TRBV6-2 or TRBV6-3 and TRBJ2-7; 10 bases agree with TRBD1. The CDR3 is 16 residues long. Trimming took 2 bases from V and 4 from J; bases not matched to a gene: 8. CDR1 is MNHEY and CDR2 is SVGEGT in the germline V gene. In DNA, the CDR3 is TGTGCCAGCAGTTACCTCCCGGGACAGGGGATGTACGAGCAGTACTTC. It yields the protein CASSYLPGQGMYEQYF.

The chain uses TRBV28 and TRBJ1-2, with 7 bases identical to TRBD1. The J segment lost 2 bases and the V segment lost 5 bases, leaving 14 bases of the junction unmatched. In germline, CDR1 is MDHEN, CDR2 SYDVKM. The CDR3 runs to 17 residues. The CDR3 nucleotides read TGTGCCAGCAGTCCTTATTTTCCGGGACAGAGAAACTATGGCTACACCTTC. It translates to CASSPYFPGQRNYGYTF.

This chain connects TRBV9 to TRBJ2-5; the D gene is possibly TRBD1 (6 bases). There are 14 residues in the CDR3. Looked up from germline, CDR1 is SGDLS and CDR2 is YYNGEE. V gave up 3 bases and J gave up 0 bases, with 9 bases separating them. The CDR3 DNA follows: TGTGCCAGCAGCGGGGGGCTAGACCAAGAGACCCAGTACTTC. Its translation is CASSGGLDQETQYF.

The J gene is TRBJ1-6, the V gene TRBV27, with no clear D. V lost 5 bases, J lost 4 bases, and 6 bases lay in between. This CDR3 has 13 amino acids. Germline CDR1 is MNHEY and CDR2 is SMNVEV (reference sequence). For the CDR3, the DNA is TGTGCCAGCAGTCCCCTTTATAATTCACCCCTCCACTTT. Encoded protein: CASSPLYNSPLHF.

This clone is a singleton in its sample. This chain connects TRBV9 to TRBJ1-1, with D possibly being TRBD1 (5 bases). The CDR3 totals 14 residues. V lost 0 bases and J lost 4, with 10 bases in between. Germline V gene sequence: CDR1 SGDLS, CDR2 YYNGEE. The CDR3 reads CASSVGGGPTEAFF. In DNA form, the CDR3 reads TGTGCCAGCAGCGTAGGGGGGGGTCCCACTGAAGCTTTCTTT. Full variable domain (outside the CDR3, taken from reference TRBV9 and TRBJ1-1): DSGVTQTPKHLITATGQRVTLRCSPRSGDLSVYWYQQSLDQGLQFLIQYYNGEERAKGNILERFSAQQFPDLHSELNLSSLELGDSALYFCASSVGGGPTEAFFGQGTRLTVV.

The V and J genes are TRBV5-1 and TRBJ2-7, with D tentatively TRBD1 (6 bases). Trimming stripped 4 bases from V and 2 bases from J, with 13 bases between. Germline V gene lookup returns CDR1 SGHRS and CDR2 YFSETQ. CDR3 length: 14 amino acids. CDR3: CASSRTEDTYEQYF. DNA for the CDR3: TGCGCCAGCAGCCGGACAGAGGATACCTACGAGCAGTACTTC.

This clone occurred once. As DNA, the CDR3 is TGTGCCAGCAGCCCAAAAGAGAACCACAGGGGGAGCAATCAGCCCCAGCATTTT. Amino acids: CASSPKENHRGSNQPQHF. The chain combines TRBV12-1 with TRBJ1-5; the table's D call, TRBD1, has no DNA check behind it. TRBV12-1 is annotated as a pseudogene. The CDR3 extends over 18 amino acids.

In this sample, this clone turned up once. This rearrangement joins TRBV13 to TRBJ2-3; the D is unclear. There are 15 residues in the CDR3. Germline CDR1 reads PRHDT; CDR2 reads FYEKMQ (reference sequence). Trimming took 5 bases from V and 2 from J, leaving 14 bases between them. This CDR3 is CASSPPLELTDTQYF. CDR3 sequence (DNA): TGTGCCAGCAGCCCCCCCCTAGAGCTCACAGATACGCAGTATTTT.

This clone was observed a single time. The genes are TRBV4-1 and TRBJ1-3; weak D call: TRBD1 (5 bases). The V gene lost 1 base and the J gene lost 4 bases, with 11 bases spanning the gap. Germline CDR1 MGHRA, CDR2 YSYEKL. There are 15 residues in the CDR3. The CDR3, as DNA: TGCGCCAGCAGCCAAGTAGCGGGGGGGGGAAACACCATATATTTT. This gives the protein CASSQVAGGGNTIYF.

The V and J genes are TRBV6-6 and TRBJ2-2; D may be TRBD1 (6 bases). CDR1 MNHNY and CDR2 SVGAGI come from the germline V gene (reference sequence). There are 15 residues in the CDR3. Trimming took 2 bases from V and 7 from J, leaving 14 bases between them. The CDR3: CASSYGYRDGGELFF. The CDR3 DNA reads TGTGCCAGCAGTTACGGGTACAGGGATGGCGGGGAGCTGTTTTTT.

Only one count was recorded for this clone. The rearrangement links TRBV5-1 to TRBJ2-5; 8 nucleotides line up with TRBD2. Trimming took 4 bases from V and 2 from J; bases not matched to a gene: 7. There are 15 residues in the CDR3. Per germline, CDR1 SGHRS and CDR2 YFSETQ. The CDR3 spells CASSPRIAGQETQYF. CDR3 sequence (DNA): TGCGCCAGCAGCCCCAGGATAGCGGGACAAGAGACCCAGTACTTC.

This chain joins TRBV2 and TRBJ2-2; 7 nucleotides agree with TRBD1. From germline, CDR1 is SNHLY and CDR2 FYNNEI. This CDR3 contains 13 residues. CDR3: CALDRANTGELFF. CDR3 nucleotides: TGTGCTCTCGACAGGGCCAACACCGGGGAGCTGTTTTTT.

The chain couples TRBV13 to TRBJ2-7; the D gene is possibly TRBD2 (6 bases). Germline loops: CDR1 PRHDT, CDR2 FYEKMQ (reference sequence). Trimming shortened V by 5 bases and J by 1 base, and 12 bases separated the two germline ends. CDR3 size: 14 residues. The CDR3 nucleotides are TGTGCCAGCAGCAAAGCCGGGACTTCCTACGAGCAGTACTTC. It codes for CASSKAGTSYEQYF. The full variable domain, with the rest looked up from reference TRBV13 and TRBJ2-7, is AAGVIQSPRHLIKEKRETATLKCYPIPRHDTVYWYQQGPGQDPQFLISFYEKMQSDKGSIPDRFSAQQFSDYHSELNMSSLELGDSALYFCASSKAGTSYEQYFGPGTRLTVT.

The chain links TRBV5-6 to TRBJ1-5; 8 bases match TRBD1. From germline, CDR1 is SGHDT and CDR2 YYEEEE. This CDR3 has 16 amino acids. With 7 bases clipped from V and 2 bases from J, the junction kept 11 bases outside the gene matches. As DNA, the CDR3 is TGTGCCAGCTCCACAGGGGGACCTATCGGCAATCAGCCCCAGCATTTT. Protein: CASSTGGPIGNQPQHF.

The V gene is TRBV15, the J gene TRBJ1-3; no firm D call. The CDR3 loop spans 17 amino acids. V lost 1 base and J 0 bases, leaving 13 bases between the germline ends. Per the germline V gene, CDR1 is LNHNV and CDR2 is YYDKDF (reference sequence). In DNA, the CDR3 is TGTGCCACCAGCAGAGCCCCTCGGGTCAGCTCTGGAAACACCATATATTTT. Amino acid sequence: CATSRAPRVSSGNTIYF.

Note on this clone: At one of its ends the junction is not consistent with the germline gene, which may arise from a read error. V is TRBV30 and J is TRBJ1-3; no definite D call. The CDR3 contains 14 residues. Germline V lookup: CDR1 GTSNPN, CDR2 SVGIG (reference sequence). For the CDR3, the DNA is TGTGCCCGGAGTGTTAGGGAGCCAGGAAACACCATATATTTT. It specifies CARSVREPGNTIYF.